This TCR beta chain stems from a study of T cell responses to AZD1222 COVID-19 vaccine. The CDR3 spans 14 residues. Germline CDR1 reads SNHLY; CDR2 reads FYNNEI. J gave up 8 bases and V 3 bases, and 9 bases lay outside the gene matches. Libraries were prepared by immunoSEQ multiplex PCR; TCRdb keeps only in-frame clonotypes and omits some of them. The data show around 160,000 clones, roughly four fifths seen once. A word on this clone: What it recognizes is unknown.

Findings of the study overall: Seropositivity was recorded at baseline in only 6 or 7 AZD1222 recipients.

The material was peripheral blood, obtained on day 0 of MenACWY control vaccination. The clonotype originates from an adult in good health. This chain links TRBV2 with TRBJ1-2; 7 nucleotides agree with TRBD1. Here the CDR3 reads CASSDRQGWNGYTF. CDR3 bases: TGTGCCAGCAGTGACCGACAGGGCTGGAACGGCTACACCTTC.